This entry lists 17 T cell receptor beta chains sequenced from one sample in a study of blood T cell repertoires in COVID-19. Some clones are missing from TCRdb's copy, which holds only in-frame ones; the method was immunoSEQ multiplex PCR. The sample includes some 530,000 clones, 80% to 90% seen only once; the top ten take 6.5% to 8.5%. The material sequenced was PBMCs or T cells enriched from blood (not recorded which). These receptors were taken from a woman between 55 and 75 years old who had recovered from COVID-19.

The V and J genes are TRBV6-5 and TRBJ1-4, with D possibly being TRBD1 (5 bases). Trimming removed 4 bases at V and 3 bases at J, with 12 bases between. Germline V CDR1 and CDR2: MNHEY, SVGAGI. The CDR3 consists of 15 residues. The CDR3 region is CASSLEAGSNEKLFF. The CDR3 bases are TGTGCCAGCAGTTTGGAAGCAGGGTCTAATGAAAAACTGTTTTTT.

The chain employs TRBV6-1 and TRBJ1-2; 11 bases align to TRBD1. Germline-derived CDR1 and CDR2 are MNHNS and SASEGT. J lost 6 bases, V lost 4 bases, and 13 bases had no gene match. CDR3 length: 17 residues. CDR3 amino acids: CASSGWTGGELGNGYTF. CDR3 coding DNA: TGTGCCAGCAGTGGCTGGACAGGGGGCGAGCTTGGAAATGGCTACACCTTC.

The chain joins TRBV20-1 to TRBJ2-7, with 8 positions matching TRBD1. This CDR3 has 14 residues. V lost 3 bases to trimming and J lost 7 bases; unmatched junction nucleotides: 11. CDR1 DFQATT and CDR2 SNEGSKA come from the germline V gene (reference sequence). The CDR3 DNA follows: TGCAGTGCTAGTCTCGACAGGGGAATCTGGGAGCAGTACTTC. This sequence encodes CSASLDRGIWEQYF.

This clone has a single count. The rearrangement joins TRBV5-4 to TRBJ2-3; 10 bases line up with TRBD1. Germline assignment: CDR1 SGHNT and CDR2 YYREEE (reference sequence). The CDR3 sequence is 17 residues long. V lost 3 bases and J lost 4; bases outside the gene matches: 11. The CDR3 coding sequence is TGTGCCAGCAGCTCGAAAGTCCGACAGGGGGCATCAGATACGCAGTATTTT. Translation gives CASSSKVRQGASDTQYF.

CDR3 DNA sequence: TGTGCCAGCAGCACCCCGGGGGGGCGTGCAGATACGCAGTATTTT. Amino acids: CASSTPGGRADTQYF. V and J are TRBV7-2 and TRBJ2-3; TRBD2 matches 8 bases. The germline CDR1 and CDR2 sequences are SGHTA and FQGNSA. J was trimmed by 4 bases and V by 5 bases; bases with no gene match: 8. The CDR3 has 15 amino acids.

For the CDR3, the DNA is TGTGCCAGCAGCGGCGGACTAGCGGGGGGCAATGAGCAGTTCTTC. Protein: CASSGGLAGGNEQFF. The rearrangement uses TRBV9 and TRBJ2-1; 14 nucleotides agree with TRBD2. The ends lost 3 bases at V and 6 bases at J; junction bases unmatched: 2. The CDR3 totals 15 residues. CDR1 SGDLS and CDR2 YYNGEE come from the germline V gene.

The rearrangement links TRBV5-1 to TRBJ2-3; 7 bases map to TRBD2. The germline CDR1 and CDR2 sequences are SGHRS and YFSETQ. The CDR3 spans 16 residues. The J segment lost 9 bases and the V segment lost 4 bases, leaving 17 bases of the junction unmatched. CDR3 nucleotide sequence: TGCGCCAGCAGCCCTGTCGACGGGACTATGGGGAGCACGCAGTATTTT. Protein product: CASSPVDGTMGSTQYF.

The chain links TRBV5-5 to TRBJ2-7, with 7 bases matching TRBD1. Trimming took 3 bases from V and 2 from J; bases not matched to a gene: 5. Germline V gives CDR1 SGHKS, CDR2 YYEKEE (reference sequence). This CDR3 has 14 residues. The CDR3: CASSYGTEPYEQYV. The CDR3 DNA is TGTGCCAGCAGCTACGGGACAGAGCCCTACGAGCAGTACGTC.

The chain is built from TRBV7-8 and TRBJ1-5; D possibly corresponds to TRBD1 (6 bases). Germline V gives CDR1 SGHVS, CDR2 FQNEAQ. Trimming took 0 bases from V and 4 from J, leaving 19 bases between them. This CDR3 region has 18 residues. CDR3 loop: CASSLALSIGQPNQPQHF. CDR3 coding DNA: TGTGCCAGCAGCTTAGCCCTATCTATAGGACAGCCTAATCAGCCCCAGCATTTT.

The table lists this clone with a count of one. The gene calls are TRBV24-1 and TRBJ1-2; 8 positions match TRBD1. J gave up 2 bases and V 3 bases, and 4 bases lay outside the gene matches. Germline V gives CDR1 KGHDR, CDR2 SFDVKD. The CDR3 consists of 15 residues. The CDR3 region is CATSDGQGVNYGYTF. The CDR3 coding sequence is TGTGCCACCAGTGATGGACAGGGAGTCAACTATGGCTACACCTTC.

The chain combines TRBV9 with TRBJ2-7; D possibly corresponds to TRBD2 (5 bases). The CDR3 extends over 14 amino acids. Looked up from germline, CDR1 is SGDLS and CDR2 is YYNGEE. Trimming stripped 4 bases from V and 7 bases from J, with 18 bases between. The CDR3 loop is CASSPWETLQEQYF. As DNA, the CDR3 is TGTGCCAGCAGCCCATGGGAGACGCTACAAGAGCAGTACTTC.

The J gene is TRBJ2-6, the V gene TRBV24-1; possibly TRBD1 for D (6 bases). V was clipped by 5 bases and J by 1 base, with 17 bases between them. Germline V gives CDR1 KGHDR, CDR2 SFDVKD. CDR3 length: 18 residues. CDR3 sequence (DNA): TGTGCCACCAGTGGCGCCAAGCAAGGGGGATCTGGGGCCAACGTCCTGACTTTC. This sequence encodes CATSGAKQGGSGANVLTF.

CDR3 coding DNA: TGTGCCAGCTCGCCCCGACTAGCAGAGAACACCGGGGAGCTGTTTTTT. Its translation: CASSPRLAENTGELFF. The chain recombines TRBV18 with TRBJ2-2; TRBD2 agrees at 7 bases. Germline CDR1 reads KGHSH; CDR2 reads LQKENI. Trimming at V came to 6 bases and at J to 1 base, leaving 8 bases not matched to a gene. The CDR3 length is 16 residues.

In its sample, this clone was seen many times. The V call is TRBV2, the J call TRBJ2-7, with D unresolved. Trimming took off 7 bases at V and 2 bases at J, with 6 bases between the two ends. The CDR3 totals 11 residues. Germline CDR1 reads SNHLY; CDR2 reads FYNNEI. CDR3 coding DNA: TGTGCCAGCAAGTTAGCCTACGAGCAGTACGTC. Protein product: CASKLAYEQYV.

The V and J genes are TRBV18 and TRBJ1-2; TRBD1 aligns across 10 bases. Per the germline V gene, CDR1 is KGHSH and CDR2 is LQKENI. V shed 6 bases, J shed 1 base, and the junction held 8 bases outside the gene matches. The CDR3 length is 16 residues. The CDR3 sequence: CASSRQGATYNYGYTF. DNA of the CDR3: TGTGCCAGCTCGCGACAGGGGGCGACCTATAACTATGGCTACACCTTC.

The rearrangement uses TRBV2 and TRBJ1-3; TRBD1 is a possible D gene (6 bases). The CDR3 is 15 amino acids. The germline V gene has CDR1 SNHLY and CDR2 FYNNEI. The V end was cut by 3 bases, the J end by 3 bases, with 12 bases between. The CDR3 reads CASSEGGAGGNTIYF. The DNA for the CDR3 is TGTGCCAGCAGTGAGGGGGGGGCCGGTGGAAACACCATATATTTT.

The chain joins TRBV29-1 to TRBJ1-5, with 8 bases matching TRBD1. V gave up 7 bases and J gave up 5 bases; unmatched junction bases: 7. Germline CDR1 and CDR2: SQVTM and ANQGSEA. This CDR3 has 13 amino acids. CDR3 DNA: TGCAGCGCCCGGACAGGGCCCTATCAGCCCCAGCATTTT. Translating it yields CSARTGPYQPQHF.